This is a list of T cell receptor beta chains from one sample in a study of T cells in Graves' hyperthyroidism and ophthalmopathy. Each CDR3 protein is one row after TCRdb ran MiXCR on the multiplex PCR reads. The sample yields hundreds of thousands of distinct CDR3 sequences, 15% to 20% seen once. Source material: blood. All receptors come from a woman aged 35 to 49 with Graves' ophthalmopathy. Both conserved end residues are part of each CDR3. A D gene is named only where the DNA matches it firmly. Some rows have no size entry. The others give once, few or many, or a class for an expanded clone.

>TRBJ2-1|TRBV5-1|TRBD2|few
CASSQRTSGGANEQFF
TGCGCCAGCAGCCAACGGACTAGCGGGGGGGCGAATGAGCAGTTCTTC
>TRBJ1-2|TRBV27|-|-
CASSLSGQPYGYTF
TGTGCCAGCAGTTTATCCGGACAGCCCTATGGCTACACCTTC
>TRBJ1-5|TRBV20-1|-|few
CSATTVSNQPQHF
TGCAGTGCCACCACAGTTAGCAATCAGCCCCAGCATTTT
>TRBJ2-2|TRBV2|-|many
CASRGAVNTGELFF
TGTGCCAGCAGGGGGGCCGTGAACACCGGGGAGCTGTTTTTT
>TRBJ2-7|TRBV20-1|TRBD1|many
CSARAGGYEQYF
TGCAGTGCTAGGGCAGGGGGCTACGAGCAGTACTTC
>TRBJ2-3|TRBV7-9|TRBD2|many
CASSSVNLLAGGGKDTQYF
TGTGCCAGCAGCTCCGTAAACCTACTAGCGGGGGGGGGAAAAGATACGCAGTATTTT
>TRBJ1-4|TRBV30|-|few
CAWSAMTALIDEKLFF
TGTGCCTGGAGTGCAATGACAGCCCTAATTGATGAAAAACTGTTTTTT
>TRBJ2-3|TRBV5-8|TRBD1|many
CASSSWDRAGDTQYF
TGTGCCAGCAGCTCGTGGGACAGGGCAGGAGATACGCAGTATTTT
>TRBJ2-3|TRBV28|TRBD2|many
CASSPGTTYLDTQYF
TGTGCCAGCAGTCCCGGGACTACGTACCTGGATACGCAGTATTTT
>TRBJ1-5|TRBV6-1|-|few
CASRLSFLDSNQPQHF
TGTGCCAGCAGGCTAAGTTTCTTAGATAGCAATCAGCCCCAGCATTTT
>TRBJ2-7|TRBV18|-|many
CASSPGVKQGFGEQYF
TGTGCCAGCTCACCAGGGGTGAAACAGGGTTTTGGCGAGCAGTACTTC
>TRBJ1-4|TRBV5-1|-|few
CASSRVLYEKLFF
TGCGCCAGCTCCCGGGTCCTCTATGAAAAACTGTTTTTT
>TRBJ2-1|TRBV3-1|TRBD2|few
CASSHVARAGGPDEQFF
TGTGCCAGCAGCCACGTTGCTAGAGCGGGGGGCCCCGATGAGCAGTTCTTC
>TRBJ1-4|TRBV7-9|TRBD1|-
CASSLGEGALNEKLFF
TGTGCCAGCAGCTTAGGAGAGGGGGCCTTAAATGAAAAACTGTTTTTT
>TRBJ2-7|TRBV7-9|-|few
CASSSYTYEQYF
TGTGCCAGCAGCTCCTACACCTACGAGCAGTACTTC
>TRBJ2-7|TRBV4-1|TRBD1|few
CASSQSGTGWNYEQYF
TGCGCCAGCAGCCAATCCGGGACAGGGTGGAACTACGAGCAGTACTTC
>TRBJ2-1|TRBV6-1|-|many
CASNHGLNNEQFF
TGTGCCAGCAACCATGGACTGAACAATGAGCAGTTCTTC
>TRBJ2-1|TRBV20-1|TRBD2|many
CSAKTSGVTYNEQFF
TGCAGTGCGAAGACTAGCGGGGTCACCTACAATGAGCAGTTCTTC
>TRBJ2-5|TRBV10-1|-|many
CASSEAGADGETQYF
TGCGCCAGCAGTGAGGCAGGGGCGGATGGAGAGACCCAGTACTTC
>TRBJ1-2|TRBV3-1|-|-
CASSQGGSGYTF
TGTGCCAGCAGCCAGGGGGGGAGCGGCTACACCTTC
>TRBJ2-2|TRBV2|-|many
CASMAQVAAGELFF
TGTGCCAGCATGGCACAGGTGGCCGCCGGGGAGCTGTTTTTT
>TRBJ2-2|TRBV12-3/TRBV12-4|TRBD2|-
CASSLVAGGANTGELFF
TGTGCCAGCAGTTTAGTGGCGGGAGGTGCGAACACCGGGGAGCTGTTTTTT
>TRBJ2-1|TRBV27|-|many
CASRHTPPGPYNEQFF
TGTGCCAGCAGGCATACACCCCCAGGGCCCTACAATGAGCAGTTCTTC
>TRBJ1-1|TRBV30|TRBD1|many
CAWRQGGDTEAFF
TGTGCCTGGAGACAGGGGGGGGACACTGAAGCTTTCTTT
>TRBJ2-7|TRBV20-1|TRBD1|-
CSARGDRATYEQYF
TGCAGTGCTAGGGGTGACAGGGCTACCTACGAGCAGTACTTC
>TRBJ2-1|TRBV4-2|-|few
CASSQDPQGPASYNEQFF
TGTGCCAGCAGCCAAGACCCTCAGGGGCCTGCCTCCTACAATGAGCAGTTCTTC
>TRBJ2-1|TRBV19|TRBD2|-
CASSMTSGSRYNEQFF
TGTGCCAGTAGTATGACTAGCGGGAGTCGGTACAATGAGCAGTTCTTC
>TRBJ2-5|TRBV28|-|many
CASKGLPMLETQYF
TGTGCCAGCAAGGGGCTCCCGATGTTAGAGACCCAGTACTTC
>TRBJ2-1|TRBV6-2/TRBV6-3|TRBD2|-
CASSYPKVVAGRFSYNEQFF
TGTGCCAGCAGTTACCCCAAGGTGGTAGCGGGACGCTTTTCCTACAATGAGCAGTTCTTC
>TRBJ2-1|TRBV29-1|-|-
CSVGGARGRRDEQFF
TGCAGCGTTGGGGGCGCCAGGGGCAGGCGGGATGAGCAGTTCTTC
>TRBJ2-1|TRBV28|TRBD1|many
CASSLPGQGSNEQFF
TGTGCCAGCAGCCTACCGGGACAGGGGTCCAATGAGCAGTTCTTC
>TRBJ1-1|TRBV4-1|-|few
CASRQPKGRSPEAFF
TGCGCCAGCAGACAACCTAAAGGTCGCAGCCCTGAAGCTTTCTTT
>TRBJ2-5|TRBV12-3/TRBV12-4|TRBD2|many
CASSFGLEETQYF
TGTGCCAGCAGTTTCGGACTAGAGGAGACCCAGTACTTC
>TRBJ1-4|TRBV7-9|-|few
CASSLARQGRVDEKLFF
TGTGCCAGCAGCTTAGCCCGCCAGGGTAGAGTTGATGAAAAACTGTTTTTT
>TRBJ2-7|TRBV28|TRBD2|many
CASSLTLSVRTSGRPYEQYF
TGTGCCAGCAGTCTAACCCTCTCGGTCCGGACTAGCGGGAGACCCTACGAGCAGTACTTC
>TRBJ2-5|TRBV27|-|-
CASSLKPAGTTQETQYF
TGTGCCAGCAGTTTAAAACCGGCCGGGACGACACAAGAGACCCAGTACTTC
>TRBJ2-7|TRBV12-3/TRBV12-4|TRBD2|many
CASSLWGGSSYEQYF
TGTGCCAGCAGTTTGTGGGGGGGTAGCTCCTACGAGCAGTACTTC
>TRBJ2-7|TRBV18|TRBD1|many
CASSPGTGWEQYF
TGTGCCAGCTCACCCGGGACAGGATGGGAGCAGTACTTC
>TRBJ2-5|TRBV11-2|-|many
CASSLFETQYF
TGTGCCAGCAGCTTATTTGAGACCCAGTACTTC
>TRBJ1-1|TRBV2|-|few
CASTRDTPSALAFF
TGTGCCAGCACAAGGGACACCCCCTCAGCTTTGGCTTTCTTT
>TRBJ2-2|TRBV3-1|-|many
CASSQVTSFTGELFF
TGTGCCAGCAGCCAAGTGACGAGTTTTACCGGGGAGCTGTTTTTT
>TRBJ2-5|TRBV20-1|-|few
CSASLTGVQETQYF
TGCAGTGCTAGCCTTACAGGCGTCCAAGAGACCCAGTACTTC
>TRBJ1-1|TRBV20-1|-|-
CSANRDGNTEAFF
TGCAGTGCCAACCGGGACGGGAACACTGAAGCTTTCTTT
>TRBJ2-1|TRBV5-1|-|-
CASSLGLRVYNEQFF
TGCGCCAGCAGCTTGGGACTTAGGGTCTACAATGAGCAGTTCTTC
>TRBJ2-7|TRBV7-9|-|-
CASSEDTYYEQYF
TGTGCCAGCAGCGAGGACACCTACTACGAGCAGTACTTC
>TRBJ2-1|TRBV5-5|-|few
CASSSTRDQKRNEQFF
TGTGCCAGCAGCTCCACCCGGGACCAAAAGAGAAATGAGCAGTTCTTC
>TRBJ2-5|TRBV2|-|many
CASSTGVWGETQYF
TGTGCCAGCAGTACGGGAGTCTGGGGAGAGACCCAGTACTTC
>TRBJ2-7|TRBV7-9|-|many
CASSFIGFDEQYF
TGTGCCAGCAGCTTTATAGGGTTCGACGAGCAGTACTTC